A selection of T cell receptor beta chains follows, all from one sample in a study of T cells in Graves' hyperthyroidism and ophthalmopathy. TCRdb reprocessed the multiplex PCR reads via MiXCR and lists one record per CDR3 protein. The sample has some 800,000 distinct CDR3 sequences, roughly 37% seen once; the top ten hold approximately 8.7%. Sequencing was carried out using blood. These receptors were collected from a man aged 18 to 35 with Graves' hyperthyroidism. Both conserved end residues are part of each CDR3. Fields, in order: clone size, D gene, J gene, V gene, CDR3 protein, CDR3 DNA. The D gene is left open where the match is weak. Expanded clones get a size class; other rows say once, few or many, or leave the size out.

>NA|NA|TRBJ1-2|TRBV7-2
CASSSTGEQGRNGYTF
TGTGCCAGCAGCTCGACGGGGGAGCAGGGTCGGAATGGCTACACCTTC
>many|NA|TRBJ1-5|TRBV2
CASSEADRRINQPQHF
TGTGCCAGCAGTGAAGCCGACAGGAGGATAAATCAGCCCCAGCATTTT
>NA|NA|TRBJ1-3|TRBV7-9
CASSLAPRSGDTIYF
TGTGCCAGCAGCTTAGCACCCCGCTCTGGAGACACCATATATTTT
>many|NA|TRBJ2-7|TRBV27
CASRLSTNSYEQYF
TGTGCCAGCAGGCTATCCACAAACTCCTACGAGCAGTACTTC
>NA|NA|TRBJ1-1|TRBV9
CASNTGSAEAFF
TGTGCCAGCAACACAGGGTCGGCTGAAGCTTTCTTT
>NA|TRBD1|TRBJ2-5|TRBV15
CATRYSMGTGWVETQYF
TGTGCCACGCGATACAGCATGGGGACAGGGTGGGTAGAGACCCAGTACTTC
>many|TRBD2|TRBJ2-7|TRBV25-1
CASSVWTSGASSYEQYF
TGTGCCAGCAGTGTTTGGACTAGCGGGGCGAGCTCCTACGAGCAGTACTTC
>many|NA|TRBJ1-1|TRBV20-1
CSAVWAEEAFF
TGCAGTGCAGTATGGGCAGAGGAAGCTTTCTTT
>few|NA|TRBJ1-1|TRBV7-6
CASSQAFFRDGEAFF
TGTGCCAGCAGCCAAGCCTTTTTCCGGGACGGTGAAGCTTTCTTT
>NA|NA|TRBJ2-7|TRBV5-1
CASTLGPDSYEQYF
TGCGCCAGCACCCTTGGTCCGGACTCCTACGAGCAGTACTTC